This TCR beta chain is drawn from a study of low-dose radiotherapy and immunotherapy resistance in tumors. Study-level background: Cohort 2 was treated with 1 Gy per fraction every two weeks, amounting to 13 Gy across 26 weeks. On an every-two-weeks schedule, patients received intravenous nivolumab 240 mg, along with ipilimumab 1 mg/kg every six weeks. Aspirin was taken orally by patients at 300 mg daily for four cycles from cycle 1 day 1.

V lost 6 bases, J lost 6 bases, and 12 bases lay in between. Germline lookup yields CDR1 ENHRY and CDR2 SYGVKD. The length of the CDR3 is 12 residues. Gene-specific TRAV and TRBV primers were used for first-strand cDNA, covering alpha and beta chains. With a V-primer adapter and a constant-region primer, TCRs were amplified for about 20 PCR cycles. MiXCR was run by TCRdb on the reads, yielding one entry per CDR3 protein. The sample holds around 18,000 distinct CDR3 sequences, around two thirds seen once. This chain links TRBV10-3 with TRBJ2-7, with D perhaps TRBD1 or TRBD2 (6 bases each). This TCR derives from a human donor with advanced metastatic prostate, ovarian, gallbladder or colorectal cancer (not recorded which). This table probably holds off-target reads from a library built for another chain. The CDR3, as DNA: TGTGCCATCAGACAGGGAGGAGGCGAGCAGTACTTC. It is translated as CAIRQGGGEQYF.